The 9 T cell receptor beta chains given below trace back to one sample, sequenced in a study of blood T cells in healthy people across ages. Primed by a sample-barcoded 5' primer and a J-beta primer mix, a second PCR proceeded for about 6 to 12 cycles. TCRdb ran MiXCR on the 5' RACE reads and lists one entry per CDR3 protein. The sample lists approximately 2,000,000 distinct CDR3 sequences; around 40% were seen once. Source material: blood. The receptors come from a human donor in good health.

This clonotype was recorded a few times. This sequence joins TRBV7-2 and TRBJ1-2; possibly TRBD1 for D (5 bases). Germline loops: CDR1 SGHTA, CDR2 FQGNSA. CDR3 length: 14 residues. Between the trimmed V and J ends, which lost 5 bases and 4 bases, there was a span of 14 bases. The CDR3 nucleotides are TGTGCCAGCAGCCCCCAGACAGAGGGCTATGGCTACACCTTC. It is translated as CASSPQTEGYGYTF.

This clonotype was observed at least ten times. V usage is TRBV7-9 and J usage is TRBJ1-2; the D is unclear. V was clipped by 5 bases and J by 5 bases, with 15 bases between them. This CDR3 is built from 14 residues. Looked up from germline, CDR1 is SEHNR and CDR2 is FQNEAQ (reference sequence). The CDR3 DNA reads TGTGCCAGCAGCGGTGAGATGATAGGATATGGCTACACCTTC. Its protein product is CASSGEMIGYGYTF.

DNA for the CDR3: TGTGCCAGCAGCTTAGTGGGGGGACGGAACCAAGAGACCCAGTACTTC. Protein sequence: CASSLVGGRNQETQYF. The chain couples TRBV7-2 to TRBJ2-5; tentative D call: TRBD2 (6 bases). Trimming cost V 1 base and J 0 bases, with 12 bases left between them. The CDR3 sequence is 16 residues long. Germline V CDR1 and CDR2: SGHTA, FQGNSA.

The rearrangement uses TRBV5-1 and TRBJ1-5, with D perhaps TRBD1 (5 bases). This CDR3 region has 15 residues. V lost 6 bases and J 1 base, leaving 14 bases between the germline ends. CDR1 is SGHRS and CDR2 is YFSETQ in the germline V gene. In DNA, the CDR3 is TGCGCCAGCAAGGAGGGGATTTTAAGCAATCAGCCCCAGCATTTT. Translation: CASKEGILSNQPQHF.

V is TRBV4-3 and J is TRBJ1-6, with D hard to call. V was pared by 2 bases and J by 10 bases, with 9 bases between. The CDR3 contains 13 residues. Looked up from germline, CDR1 is LGHNA and CDR2 is YSLEER. In DNA form, the CDR3 reads TGCGCCAGCAGCCAATCTGCTCCCTCACCCCTCCACTTT. This translates into CASSQSAPSPLHF.

The table lists this clonotype with a few counts. This rearrangement joins TRBV2 to TRBJ2-3; 9 nucleotides align to TRBD2. From germline, CDR1 is SNHLY and CDR2 FYNNEI. V lost 2 bases to trimming and J lost 1 base; unmatched junction nucleotides: 10. The CDR3 contains 18 residues. The CDR3 DNA follows: TGTGCCAGCAGTGAAACACCCTTGGCTAGCGGGGGCACAGATACGCAGTATTTT. Amino acid sequence: CASSETPLASGGTDTQYF.

Only a few counts were recorded for this clonotype. The chain joins TRBV11-3 to TRBJ2-7; D gene uncertain. The V end was cut by 3 bases, the J end by 7 bases, with 10 bases between. Germline CDR1 and CDR2: SGHNT and YENEEA. CDR3 length equals 12 residues. This CDR3 is CASSFEGREQYF. The CDR3 nucleotides read TGTGCCAGCAGCTTCGAAGGGCGTGAGCAGTACTTC. The full variable domain, completed using reference TRBV11-3 and TRBJ2-7, is EAGVVQSPRYKIIEKKQPVAFWCNPISGHNTLYWYLQNLGQGPELLIRYENEEAVDDSQLPKDRFSAERLKGVDSTLKIQPAELGDSAVYLCASSFEGREQYFGPGTRLTVT.

This clonotype was seen a handful of times. CDR3 nucleotides: TGTGCCAGCAGCACGCTGGGCGGGGGCTCCTACAATGAGCAGTTCTTC. Translated, it gives CASSTLGGGSYNEQFF. The V and J genes are TRBV7-9 and TRBJ2-1, with 7 bases identical to TRBD2. CDR1 is SEHNR and CDR2 is FQNEAQ in the germline V gene (reference sequence). V shed 5 bases and J 0 bases; nucleotides not matched to a gene: 7. The CDR3 covers 16 residues.

The CDR3 DNA reads as TGTGCCAGCAGCTTTGGAGGGGGGGATGAAAAACTGTTTTTT. Protein sequence: CASSFGGGDEKLFF. The chain joins TRBV7-2 to TRBJ1-4; D may be TRBD1 (6 bases). CDR1 is SGHTA, CDR2 FQGNSA, per germline. The CDR3 sequence is 14 residues long. Trimming left V 3 bases short and J 6 bases short, with 11 bases between.